This entry features one T cell receptor (beta chain) sequence. CDR1 is MNHGY and CDR2 is SVAAGI in the germline V gene. This CDR3 contains 16 residues. V trimming: 4 bases; J trimming: 2 bases; junction bases outside the gene matches: 7. TCR beta libraries were built with iRepertoire HTBI primers and Arm-PCR of CDR3 regions. Each CDR3 protein gets one entry after TCRdb re-called the multiplex PCR reads with MiXCR. There are approximately 480,000 distinct CDR3 sequences in the sample; about a sixth occur only once, and less than 15% lies in the top ten. Documented time point: newly diagnosed GD, antithyroid drugs for less than 3 months. RNA isolated from PBMCs was used to make the TCR library. This specimen belongs to a study of regulatory T cells in long-lasting Graves disease. The same data also went into a second study, on T cells in Graves' hyperthyroidism and ophthalmopathy. From that second work: Ophthalmopathy was distinguished from stable hyperthyroidism by 13 V-J signatures.

This clonotype was obtained from a man between 40 and 49 years old with Graves disease. This chain uses TRBV6-9 with TRBJ2-1, with 8 positions matching TRBD1. Source: peripheral blood mononuclear cells (PBMCs), taken at new diagnosis, from a patient treated with antithyroid drugs. The CDR3 coding sequence is TGTGCCAGCAGTTCAAACAGGGGGGAAGCCTACAATGAGCAGTTCTTC. It specifies CASSSNRGEAYNEQFF.